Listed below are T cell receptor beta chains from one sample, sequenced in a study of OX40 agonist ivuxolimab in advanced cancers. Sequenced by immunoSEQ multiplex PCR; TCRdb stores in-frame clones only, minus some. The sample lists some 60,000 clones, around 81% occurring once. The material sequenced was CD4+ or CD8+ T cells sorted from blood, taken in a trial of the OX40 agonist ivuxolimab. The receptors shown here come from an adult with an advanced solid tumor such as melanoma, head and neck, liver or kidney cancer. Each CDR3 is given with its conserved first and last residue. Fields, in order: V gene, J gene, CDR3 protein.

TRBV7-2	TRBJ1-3	CASSARSGTGLRGNTIYF
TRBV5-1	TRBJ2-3	CASSLSGGVADTQYF
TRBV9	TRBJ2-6	CASSVERDPTFRANVLTF
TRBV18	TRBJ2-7	CASSPEWTGPSLLYEQYF
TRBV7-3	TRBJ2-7	CASSLTLLEGEQREQYF
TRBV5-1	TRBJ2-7	CASSLSPGPEDEQYF
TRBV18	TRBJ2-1	CASSLALAGGPSDEQFF
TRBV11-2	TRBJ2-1	CASSLGGRKYNEQFF
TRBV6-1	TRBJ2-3	CASSEGTAGADTQYF
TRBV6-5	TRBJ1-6	CASSYLTGRSDSPLHF